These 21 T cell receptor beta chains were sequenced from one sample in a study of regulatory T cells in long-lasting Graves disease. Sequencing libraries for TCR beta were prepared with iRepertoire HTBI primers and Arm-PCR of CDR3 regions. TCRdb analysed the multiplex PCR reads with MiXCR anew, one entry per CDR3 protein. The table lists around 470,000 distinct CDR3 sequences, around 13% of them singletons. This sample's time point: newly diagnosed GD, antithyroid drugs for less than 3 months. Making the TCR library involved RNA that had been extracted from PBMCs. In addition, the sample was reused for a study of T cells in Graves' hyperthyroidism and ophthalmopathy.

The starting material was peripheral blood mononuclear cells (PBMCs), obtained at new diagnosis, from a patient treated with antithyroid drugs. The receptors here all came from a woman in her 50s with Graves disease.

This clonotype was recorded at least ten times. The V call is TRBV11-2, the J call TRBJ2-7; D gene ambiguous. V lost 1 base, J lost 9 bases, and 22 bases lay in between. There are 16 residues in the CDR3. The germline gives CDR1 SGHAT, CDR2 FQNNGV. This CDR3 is CASSLASGATNRGQYF. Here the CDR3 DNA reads TGTGCCAGCAGCTTAGCCTCCGGAGCAACGAACAGAGGGCAGTACTTC.

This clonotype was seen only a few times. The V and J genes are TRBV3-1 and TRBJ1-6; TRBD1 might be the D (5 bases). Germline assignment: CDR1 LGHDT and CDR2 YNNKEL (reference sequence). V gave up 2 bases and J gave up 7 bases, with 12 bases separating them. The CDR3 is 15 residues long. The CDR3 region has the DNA TGTGCCAGCAGCCAACTCGAGACAGACAATTCACCCCTCCACTTT. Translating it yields CASSQLETDNSPLHF.

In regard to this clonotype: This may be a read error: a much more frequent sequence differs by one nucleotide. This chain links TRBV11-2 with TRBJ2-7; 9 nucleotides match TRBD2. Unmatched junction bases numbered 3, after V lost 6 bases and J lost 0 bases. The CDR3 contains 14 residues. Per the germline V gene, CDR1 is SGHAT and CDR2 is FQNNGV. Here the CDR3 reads CASRRTSDSYEQYF. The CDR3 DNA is TGTGCCAGCAGGAGGACTAGCGACTCCTACGAGCAGTACTTC.

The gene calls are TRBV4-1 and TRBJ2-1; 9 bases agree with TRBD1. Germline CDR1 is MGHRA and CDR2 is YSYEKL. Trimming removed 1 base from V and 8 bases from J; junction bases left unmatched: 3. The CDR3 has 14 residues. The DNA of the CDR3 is TGCGCCAGCAGCCAAGCGAACAGGGGGCATGAGCAGTTCTTC. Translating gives CASSQANRGHEQFF.

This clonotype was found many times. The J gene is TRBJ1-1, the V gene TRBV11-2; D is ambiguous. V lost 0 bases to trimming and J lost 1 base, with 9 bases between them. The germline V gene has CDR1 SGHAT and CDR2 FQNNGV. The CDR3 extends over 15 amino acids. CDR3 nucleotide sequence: TGTGCCAGCAGCTTAGATTTTGCCAAGAACACTGAAGCTTTCTTT. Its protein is CASSLDFAKNTEAFF.

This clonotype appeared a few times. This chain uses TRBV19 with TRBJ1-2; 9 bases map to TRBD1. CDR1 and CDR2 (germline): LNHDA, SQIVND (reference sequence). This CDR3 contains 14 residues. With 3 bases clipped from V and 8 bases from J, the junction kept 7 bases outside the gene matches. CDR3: CASSIPQGAGGYTF. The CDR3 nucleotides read TGTGCCAGTAGTATCCCACAGGGGGCAGGAGGCTACACCTTC.

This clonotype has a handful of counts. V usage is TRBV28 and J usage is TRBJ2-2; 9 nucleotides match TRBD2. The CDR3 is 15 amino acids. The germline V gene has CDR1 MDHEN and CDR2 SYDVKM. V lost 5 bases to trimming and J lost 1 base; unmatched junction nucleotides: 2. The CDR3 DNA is TGTGCCAGCAGTACGACTAGCGGGAACACCGGGGAGCTGTTTTTT. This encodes CASSTTSGNTGELFF.

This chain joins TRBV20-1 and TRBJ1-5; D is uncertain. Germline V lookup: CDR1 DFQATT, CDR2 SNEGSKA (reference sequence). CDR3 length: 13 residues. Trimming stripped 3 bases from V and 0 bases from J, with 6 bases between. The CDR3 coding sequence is TGCAGTGCTAGGGGCGGTAGCAATCAGCCCCAGCATTTT. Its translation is CSARGGSNQPQHF.

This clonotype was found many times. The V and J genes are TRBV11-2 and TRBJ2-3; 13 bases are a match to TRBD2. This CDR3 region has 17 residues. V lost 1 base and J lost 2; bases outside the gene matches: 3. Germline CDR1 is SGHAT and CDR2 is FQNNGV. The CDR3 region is CASSLGGLAGLTDTQYF. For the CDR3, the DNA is TGTGCCAGCAGCTTAGGGGGACTAGCGGGACTCACAGATACGCAGTATTTT.

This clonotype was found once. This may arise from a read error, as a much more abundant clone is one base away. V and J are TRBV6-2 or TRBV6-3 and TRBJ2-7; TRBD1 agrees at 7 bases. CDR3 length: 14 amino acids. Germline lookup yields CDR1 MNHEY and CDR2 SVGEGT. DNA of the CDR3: TGTACCAGCAGTTACTCGGACAGGCTGGACGAGCAGTACTTC. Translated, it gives CTSSYSDRLDEQYF.

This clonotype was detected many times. Here the CDR3 reads CASSFSGRSEQFF. For the CDR3, the DNA is TGTGCCAGCAGCTTCAGCGGGAGAAGTGAGCAGTTCTTC. The rearrangement links TRBV7-8 to TRBJ2-1; 8 bases match TRBD2. In germline, CDR1 is SGHVS, CDR2 FQNEAQ. This CDR3 contains 13 residues. Trimming took 3 bases from V and 9 from J; bases not matched to a gene: 4.

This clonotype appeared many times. The chain's CDR3 is CASSMGGRPYEQYF. The CDR3, as DNA: TGTGCCAGCTCCATGGGGGGCCGACCCTACGAGCAGTACTTC. This chain connects TRBV18 to TRBJ2-7, with D possibly being TRBD1 or TRBD2 (6 bases each). The V end was cut by 6 bases, the J end by 2 bases, with 14 bases between. The germline gives CDR1 KGHSH, CDR2 LQKENI. This CDR3 comprises 14 residues. The full variable domain, rest sourced from reference TRBV18 and TRBJ2-7, is NAGVMQNPRHLVRRRGQEARLRCSPMKGHSHVYWYRQLPEEGLKFMVYLQKENIIDESGMPKERFSAEFPKEGPSILRIQQVVRGDSAAYFCASSMGGRPYEQYFGPGTRLTVT.

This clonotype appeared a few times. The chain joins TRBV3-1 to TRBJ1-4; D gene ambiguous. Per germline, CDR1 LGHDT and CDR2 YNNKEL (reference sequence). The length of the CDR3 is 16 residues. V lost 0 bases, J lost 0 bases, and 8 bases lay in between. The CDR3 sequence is CASSQDYGATNEKLFF. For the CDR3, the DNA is TGTGCCAGCAGCCAAGATTACGGGGCAACTAATGAAAAACTGTTTTTT.

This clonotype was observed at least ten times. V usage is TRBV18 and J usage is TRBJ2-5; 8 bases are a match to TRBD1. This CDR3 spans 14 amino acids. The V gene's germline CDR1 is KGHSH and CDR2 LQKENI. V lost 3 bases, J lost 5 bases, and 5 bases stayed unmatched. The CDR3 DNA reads TGTGCCAGCTCACCGGACAGGGCTTCGGAGACCCAGTACTTC. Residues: CASSPDRASETQYF.

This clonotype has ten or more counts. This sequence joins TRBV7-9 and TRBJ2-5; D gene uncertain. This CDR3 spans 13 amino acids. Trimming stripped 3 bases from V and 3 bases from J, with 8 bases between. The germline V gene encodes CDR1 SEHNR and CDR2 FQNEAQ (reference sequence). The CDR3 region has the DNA TGTGCCAGCAGCTTCAATTTAAAAGAGACCCAGTACTTC. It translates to CASSFNLKETQYF.

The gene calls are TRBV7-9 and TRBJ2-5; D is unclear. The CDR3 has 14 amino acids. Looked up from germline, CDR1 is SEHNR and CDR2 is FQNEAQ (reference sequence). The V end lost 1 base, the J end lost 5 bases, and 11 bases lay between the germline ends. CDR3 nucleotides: TGTGCCAGCAGCTTAGGATTAATGGTTGAGACCCAGTACTTC. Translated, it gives CASSLGLMVETQYF.

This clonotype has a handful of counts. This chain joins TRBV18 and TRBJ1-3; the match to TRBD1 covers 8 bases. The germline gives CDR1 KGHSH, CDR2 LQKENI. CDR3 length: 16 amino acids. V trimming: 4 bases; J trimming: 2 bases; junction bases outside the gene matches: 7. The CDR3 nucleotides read TGTGCCAGCTCACTCGGACAGGGCGCGACTGGAAACACCATATATTTT. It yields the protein CASSLGQGATGNTIYF.

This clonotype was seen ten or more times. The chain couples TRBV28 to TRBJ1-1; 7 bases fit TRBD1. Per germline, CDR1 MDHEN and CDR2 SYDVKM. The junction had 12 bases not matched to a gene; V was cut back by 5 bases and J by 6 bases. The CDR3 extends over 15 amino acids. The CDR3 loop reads CASSPSYRGTAEAFF. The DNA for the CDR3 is TGTGCCAGCAGTCCATCCTACAGGGGAACCGCTGAAGCTTTCTTT.

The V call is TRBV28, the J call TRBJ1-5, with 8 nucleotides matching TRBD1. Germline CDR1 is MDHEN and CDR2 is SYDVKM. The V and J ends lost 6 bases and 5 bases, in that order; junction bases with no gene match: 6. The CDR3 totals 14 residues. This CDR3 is CASSSIQGDQPQHF. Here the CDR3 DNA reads TGTGCCAGCAGCTCAATACAGGGGGATCAGCCCCAGCATTTT.

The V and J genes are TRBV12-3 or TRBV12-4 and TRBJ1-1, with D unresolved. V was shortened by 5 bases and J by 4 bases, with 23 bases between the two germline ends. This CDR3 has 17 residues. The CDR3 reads CASSEAGAPGVITEAFF. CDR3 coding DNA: TGTGCCAGCAGTGAGGCGGGAGCCCCCGGGGTCATCACTGAAGCTTTCTTT.

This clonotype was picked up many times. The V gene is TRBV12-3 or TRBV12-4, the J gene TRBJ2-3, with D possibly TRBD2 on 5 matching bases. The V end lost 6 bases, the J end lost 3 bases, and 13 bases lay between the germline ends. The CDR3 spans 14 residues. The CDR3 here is CASSTDYETDTQYF. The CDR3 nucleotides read TGTGCCAGCAGCACTGACTATGAGACAGATACGCAGTATTTT.